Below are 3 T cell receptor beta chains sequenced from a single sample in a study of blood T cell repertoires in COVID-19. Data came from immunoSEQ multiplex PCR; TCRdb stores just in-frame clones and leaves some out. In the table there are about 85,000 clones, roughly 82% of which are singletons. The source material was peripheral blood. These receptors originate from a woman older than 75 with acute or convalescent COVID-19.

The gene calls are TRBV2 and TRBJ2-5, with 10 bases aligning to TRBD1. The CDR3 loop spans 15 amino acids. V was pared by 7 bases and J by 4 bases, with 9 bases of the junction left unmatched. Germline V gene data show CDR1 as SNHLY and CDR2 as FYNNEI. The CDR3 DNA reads TGTGCCAGCATTGGACAGGGGGTCATGGGAGAGACCCAGTACTTC. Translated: CASIGQGVMGETQYF.

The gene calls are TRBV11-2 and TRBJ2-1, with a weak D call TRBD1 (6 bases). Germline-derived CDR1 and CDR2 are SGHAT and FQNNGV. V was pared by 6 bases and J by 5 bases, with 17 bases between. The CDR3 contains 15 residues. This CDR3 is CASSNWGTTNNEQFF. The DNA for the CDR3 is TGTGCCAGCAGTAATTGGGGGACAACCAACAATGAGCAGTTCTTC. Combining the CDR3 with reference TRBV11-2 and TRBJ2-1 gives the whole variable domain EAGVAQSPRYKIIEKRQSVAFWCNPISGHATLYWYQQILGQGPKLLIQFQNNGVVDDSQLPKDRFSAERLKGVDSTLKIQPAKLEDSAVYLCASSNWGTTNNEQFFGPGTRLTVL.

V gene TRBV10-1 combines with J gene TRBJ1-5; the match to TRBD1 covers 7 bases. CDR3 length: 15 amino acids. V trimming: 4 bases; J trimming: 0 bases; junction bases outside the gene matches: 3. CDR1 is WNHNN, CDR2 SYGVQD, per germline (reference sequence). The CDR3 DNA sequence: TGCGCCAGCAGTGGTGGACAGGATAGCAATCAGCCCCAGCATTTT. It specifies CASSGGQDSNQPQHF.